This is a list of T cell receptor beta chains from one sample in a study of beta chain features in type 1 diabetes. Assay: immunoSEQ multiplex PCR; the TCRdb copy retains only in-frame clones and omits some. The sample carries around 300,000 clones, 7.5% to 9.5% recorded once. Source material: central memory CD4+ T cells from blood. Every receptor here comes from a young woman in good health. Each CDR3 is given with its conserved first and last residue. The D gene is left open where the match is weak. The size entry is marked missing in some rows and otherwise reads once, few, many or a size class.

size,J,D,V,CDR3,DNA
few,TRBJ1-1,.,TRBV7-2,CASSFRENTEAFF,TGTGCCAGCAGCTTTCGGGAGAACACTGAAGCTTTCTTT
.,TRBJ1-3,.,TRBV2,CASSPGGSSGNTIYF,TGTGCCAGCAGCCCCGGCGGCAGCTCTGGAAACACCATATATTTT
few,TRBJ1-2,.,TRBV7-9,CASSLDSHGYTF,TGTGCCAGCAGCCTGGACAGTCATGGCTACACCTTC
few,TRBJ2-1,.,TRBV9,CASSPSLTSIYEQFF,TGTGCCAGCAGCCCCAGCCTAACTAGTATTTATGAGCAGTTCTTC
.,TRBJ1-2,TRBD1,TRBV7-2,CASSSDRANYGYTF,TGTGCCAGCAGCTCGGACAGGGCGAACTATGGCTACACCTTC
.,TRBJ2-3,.,TRBV5-1,CASSRLAVNTDTQYF,TGCGCCAGCAGCCGATTAGCGGTTAACACAGATACGCAGTATTTT
few,TRBJ1-5,TRBD1,TRBV12-5,CASGRTGYNQPQHF,TGTGCTAGTGGCAGGACAGGCTACAATCAGCCCCAGCATTTT
few,TRBJ1-3,TRBD1,TRBV5-8,CASSIFRGTLSGNTIYF,TGTGCCAGCAGCATCTTCAGGGGGACCCTCTCTGGAAACACCATATATTTT
few,TRBJ1-4,.,TRBV4-2,CASSLSGRDEKLFF,TGTGCCAGCAGCCTCTCTGGGAGGGATGAAAAACTGTTTTTT
.,TRBJ2-3,.,TRBV27,CASSYRTASTDTQYF,TGTGCCAGCAGTTACAGGACCGCAAGCACAGATACGCAGTATTTT
many,TRBJ1-6,TRBD1,TRBV2,CASAKTTGQNSPLHF,TGTGCCAGCGCAAAAACGACAGGGCAGAATTCACCCCTCCACTTT
few,TRBJ1-2,.,TRBV2,CASSADYGYTF,TGTGCCAGCAGTGCCGACTATGGCTACACCTTC
.,TRBJ2-1,.,TRBV7-9,CASSPKADALQKEQFF,TGTGCCAGCAGCCCCAAGGCGGACGCCCTACAGAAGGAGCAGTTCTTC
.,TRBJ2-7,.,TRBV7-2,CASSLQRSWEQYF,TGTGCCAGCAGCTTACAACGCTCCTGGGAGCAGTACTTC
.,TRBJ1-2,TRBD1,TRBV7-9,CASSPTGTGIERGYTF,TGTGCCAGCAGCCCGACCGGGACAGGGATCGAGCGCGGCTACACCTTC
few,TRBJ2-1,.,TRBV29-1,CSVGGGRYNEQFF,TGCAGCGTTGGAGGGGGTCGATACAATGAGCAGTTCTTC
.,TRBJ2-1,.,TRBV9,CASSRSGTLRNEQFF,TGTGCCAGCAGCCGCTCCGGGACTTTACGCAATGAGCAGTTCTTC
.,TRBJ2-7,.,TRBV30,CAGEIREKGYEQYF,TGTGCCGGGGAGATTAGGGAGAAGGGGTACGAGCAGTACTTC
.,TRBJ2-4,TRBD1,TRBV7-2,CASSSDRVGNIQYF,TGTGCCAGCAGCTCGGACAGGGTAGGAAACATTCAGTACTTC
few,TRBJ1-2,TRBD1,TRBV7-2,CASSWGQTVYGYTF,TGTGCCAGCAGCTGGGGACAGACAGTCTATGGCTACACCTTC
.,TRBJ2-1,.,TRBV7-3,CASSFSTGEQFF,TGTGCCAGCAGCTTCTCAACTGGTGAGCAGTTCTTC
few,TRBJ2-3,TRBD2,TRBV4-1,CASSATPLAGRDTQYF,TGCGCCAGCAGCGCAACCCCACTAGCGGGGAGGGATACGCAGTATTTT
.,TRBJ1-2,TRBD1,TRBV7-9,CASSPGTEGYTF,TGTGCCAGCAGCCCAGGGACAGAGGGCTACACCTTC
.,TRBJ2-7,TRBD1,TRBV6-1,CASETGLSYEQYF,TGTGCCAGCGAGACAGGGCTCTCCTACGAGCAGTACTTC
few,TRBJ2-5,TRBD1,TRBV28,CASSLIGQGGETQYF,TGTGCCAGCAGTTTGATTGGACAGGGAGGCGAGACCCAGTACTTC
.,TRBJ2-1,TRBD2,TRBV29-1,CSVGRGGLAQNNEQFF,TGCAGCGTTGGGCGGGGGGGACTAGCGCAAAACAATGAGCAGTTCTTC
.,TRBJ1-3,.,TRBV30,CAWSGVGNTIYF,TGTGCCTGGAGCGGGGTTGGAAACACCATATATTTT
.,TRBJ2-6,.,TRBV27,CASSFGWVGANVLTF,TGTGCCAGCAGTTTCGGGTGGGTTGGGGCCAACGTCCTGACTTTC
few,TRBJ1-2,.,TRBV18,CASSQEAYGYTF,TGTGCCAGCTCACAGGAAGCCTATGGCTACACCTTC
.,TRBJ2-5,TRBD1,TRBV18,CASSRDRQETQYF,TGTGCCAGCTCACGGGACAGACAAGAGACCCAGTACTTC
.,TRBJ1-1,.,TRBV10-3,CAISESGGATEAFF,TGTGCCATCAGTGAGTCCGGGGGGGCCACTGAAGCTTTCTTT
.,TRBJ2-3,TRBD1,TRBV7-9,CASSRQGAGDTQYF,TGTGCCAGCAGTCGACAGGGGGCGGGAGATACGCAGTATTTT
many,TRBJ1-6,.,TRBV14,CASSRAVPGSPLHF,TGTGCCAGCAGCCGAGCAGTCCCTGGTTCACCCCTCCACTTT
.,TRBJ2-5,TRBD1,TRBV7-2,CASSLGPGGRETQYF,TGTGCCAGCAGCTTAGGTCCAGGGGGCCGAGAGACCCAGTACTTC
few,TRBJ2-2,TRBD1,TRBV5-1,CASSRGQGSYTGELFF,TGCGCCAGCAGCCGCGGACAGGGTTCGTACACCGGGGAGCTGTTTTTT
few,TRBJ2-1,.,TRBV7-2,CASSLGRGHAREQFF,TGTGCCAGCAGCTTAGGACGGGGGCACGCCCGTGAGCAGTTCTTC
many,TRBJ1-5,.,TRBV15,CATSVSQSGTQPQHF,TGTGCCACCAGCGTCTCGCAGAGTGGTACTCAGCCCCAGCATTTT
.,TRBJ1-1,.,TRBV29-1,CSTRTAMNTEAFF,TGCAGCACTAGGACAGCCATGAACACTGAAGCTTTCTTT
many,TRBJ2-1,TRBD2,TRBV18,CASSRGLAGPNEQFF,TGTGCCAGCTCACGAGGACTAGCGGGCCCGAATGAGCAGTTCTTC
.,TRBJ1-5,TRBD1,TRBV28,CASRGQGGSYSNQPQHF,TGTGCCAGCAGGGGACAGGGTGGTTCCTATAGCAATCAGCCCCAGCATTTT
.,TRBJ1-6,TRBD1,TRBV25-1,CASAPGGAGNSPLHF,TGTGCCAGCGCCCCAGGGGGCGCTGGGAATTCACCCCTCCACTTT
.,TRBJ2-3,.,TRBV30,CAWRNSGSTDTQYF,TGTGCCTGGAGAAACAGCGGGAGCACAGATACGCAGTATTTT
few,TRBJ1-6,.,TRBV28,CASSLGDKYDNSPLHF,TGTGCCAGCAGTTTGGGAGACAAATATGATAATTCACCCCTCCACTTT
few,TRBJ1-3,TRBD1,TRBV6-1,CASRTGRRTGNTIYF,TGTGCCAGCAGGACAGGGAGAAGAACTGGAAACACCATATATTTT
many,TRBJ2-7,.,TRBV7-2,CASSLKPRELKYEQYF,TGTGCCAGCAGCTTAAAACCCCGGGAGCTAAAGTACGAGCAGTACTTC
few,TRBJ2-3,.,TRBV29-1,CSVGGQGWSDTQYF,TGCAGCGTGGGGGGTCAGGGGTGGTCAGATACGCAGTATTTT
few,TRBJ2-7,TRBD2,TRBV4-3,CASSQDLLAGGYEQYF,TGCGCCAGCAGCCAAGATCTGCTAGCGGGAGGTTACGAGCAGTACTTC
few,TRBJ2-1,TRBD2,TRBV18,CASSGLAGGRGVDEQFF,TGTGCCAGCTCCGGACTAGCGGGAGGTCGAGGGGTGGATGAGCAGTTCTTC
few,TRBJ1-4,TRBD1,TRBV12-5,CASGLGTGYEKLFF,TGTGCTAGTGGTTTAGGGACAGGTTACGAAAAACTGTTTTTT
few,TRBJ1-2,TRBD1,TRBV14,CASSPRTGDGYTF,TGTGCCAGCAGCCCTAGGACAGGGGATGGCTACACCTTC
few,TRBJ2-4,TRBD2,TRBV30,CAWTPGGNIQYF,TGTGCCTGGACCCCGGGGGGGAACATTCAGTACTTC
.,TRBJ2-2,TRBD1,TRBV7-8,CASSPRGQGETGELFF,TGTGCCAGCAGCCCCCGCGGACAGGGGGAAACCGGGGAGCTGTTTTTT
few,TRBJ2-2,TRBD1,TRBV15,CATSRPGQSGTGELFF,TGTGCCACCAGCAGACCGGGACAGTCGGGCACCGGGGAGCTGTTTTTT
.,TRBJ2-1,.,TRBV5-5,CASRGSTAYNEQFF,TGTGCCAGCAGGGGGTCCACAGCATACAATGAGCAGTTCTTC
.,TRBJ2-5,TRBD1,TRBV25-1,CASRITGVGETQYF,TGTGCCAGCAGAATAACAGGGGTGGGAGAGACCCAGTACTTC